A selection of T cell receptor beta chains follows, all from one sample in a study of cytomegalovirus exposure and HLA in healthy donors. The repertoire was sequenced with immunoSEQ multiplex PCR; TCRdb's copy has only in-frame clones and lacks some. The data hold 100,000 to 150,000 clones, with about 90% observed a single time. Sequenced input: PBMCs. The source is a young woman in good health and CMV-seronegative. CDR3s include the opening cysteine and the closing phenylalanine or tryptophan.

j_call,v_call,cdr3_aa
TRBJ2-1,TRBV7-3,CASSLTSAQYNEQFF
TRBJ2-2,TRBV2,CASSLAPDDTGELFF
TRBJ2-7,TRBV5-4,CASSRGGHDIHEQYF
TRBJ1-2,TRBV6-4,CASSESGQRYGYTF
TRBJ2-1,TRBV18,CASSLRIRDRGRNEQFF
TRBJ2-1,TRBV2,CASRPSVSYNEQFF
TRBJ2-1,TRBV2,CASSDRGYNEQFF
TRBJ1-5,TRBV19,CASSTDSDQPQHF
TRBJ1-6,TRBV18,CASSPTDYRNSPLHF
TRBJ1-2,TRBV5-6,CASSYRDRVHYGYTF
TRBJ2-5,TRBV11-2,CASSSEARLPEAAQYF
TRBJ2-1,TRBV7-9,CASSLALLEGPYNEQFF
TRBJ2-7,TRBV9,CASSTASAPSYEQYF
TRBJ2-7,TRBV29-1,CSVRGTAAFEQYF
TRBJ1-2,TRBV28,CASSFGDRGHYGYTF
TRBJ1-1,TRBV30,CAWSRTPNTEAFF
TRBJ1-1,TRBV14,CASSQEVVQREGTEAFF
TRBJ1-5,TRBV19,CASSGRDRVSNQPQHF
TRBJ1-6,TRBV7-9,CASSVGQGVPYNSPLHF
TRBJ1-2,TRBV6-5,CASREDTNYGYTF
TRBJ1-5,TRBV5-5,CASSKDSHNQPQHF
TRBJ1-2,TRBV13,CASSLRAHGYTF
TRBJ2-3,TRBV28,CASSDNSGRAADTQYF
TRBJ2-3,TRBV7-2,CASSPQGGPDTQYF
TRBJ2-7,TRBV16,CASSQGGRGTYEQYF
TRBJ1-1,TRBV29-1,CSVWGAGEIGEAFF
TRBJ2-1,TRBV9,CASSVAGGLTSYNEQFF
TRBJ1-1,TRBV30,CAWRYLVNTEAFF
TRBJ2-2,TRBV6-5,CASFRTRGTGELFF
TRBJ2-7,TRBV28,CASRTRGSRLEQYF
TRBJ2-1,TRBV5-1,CASSLVAGVGGNEQFF
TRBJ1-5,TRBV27,CASSFRGNQPQHF
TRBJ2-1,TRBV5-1,CASSLSPGRSYNEQFF
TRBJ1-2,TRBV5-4,CASSSWGNPRLYGYTF
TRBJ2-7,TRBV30,CAWSPGTGAYEQYF
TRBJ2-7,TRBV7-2,CASSLEGQGAYEQYF
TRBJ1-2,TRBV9,CASSVTGTGGHYGYTF
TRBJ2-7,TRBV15,CATSSQGAYEQYF
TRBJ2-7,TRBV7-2,CASSPRQGDASYEQYF
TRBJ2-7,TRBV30,CAWSRGVDEQYF
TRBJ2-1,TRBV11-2,CASSLVTSGVNNEQFF
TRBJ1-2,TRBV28,CASSLETDYGYTF
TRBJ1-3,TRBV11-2,CASSSLRGDRKPSGNTIYF
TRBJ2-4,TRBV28,CASSPPPSGGRGIQYF
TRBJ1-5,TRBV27,CASSLTGGASNQPQHF
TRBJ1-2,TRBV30,CAWSVGSRTVYGYTF
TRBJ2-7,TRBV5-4,CASSPQTGNYEQYF
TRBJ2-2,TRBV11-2,CASSLAGGTGELFF